This T cell receptor beta chain emerged from a study of T-cell memory formation after mild COVID-19. Findings and caveats of the study: There was no confirmation that second-wave clones peaking on day 37 were SARS-CoV-2 specific.

TCRdb fed the 5' RACE reads into MiXCR, producing one record per CDR3 protein. The sample includes about 290,000 distinct CDR3 sequences, about a sixth of them seen just once. J gave up 0 bases and V 7 bases, and 7 bases lay outside the gene matches. Germline V lookup: CDR1 ENHRY, CDR2 SYGVKD. The CDR3 length is 18 residues. This clonotype turned up a few times. Its antigen is not known. The receptor was derived from a man younger than 30 who had mild COVID-19 (a few samples of this study predate the infection). Cell type and time point are not known. The sample taken for sequencing was PBMCs or a T cell subset sorted from them (not recorded which). This chain links TRBV10-3 with TRBJ2-2; TRBD2 matches at 14 bases. The CDR3 sequence is CAITRTSGGTANTGELFF. CDR3 in DNA: TGTGCCATCACCCGGACTAGCGGGGGGACCGCGAACACCGGGGAGCTGTTTTTT.